A single count supports the clone carrying this TCR beta chain. Its target is unknown. These data originate in a study of vaccination effects on CD4 cells after COVID-19. Whole-study context: The study obtained samples from two convalescent patients 16 days and one week before vaccination. Findings and caveats of the study: Late in the post-vaccination period, infection-induced and vaccine-induced clones underwent marked clonal contraction.

Losses at the gene ends were 2 bases for V and 5 bases for J; bases not matched to a gene: 9. The CDR3 has 16 residues. The germline V gene has CDR1 MNHEY and CDR2 SVGEGT. Viral peptide pools were used in the ViraFEST assay to expand antigen-specific CD4+ T cells, and sequencing came afterward. Following an approximately 10-day culture, CD4+ T cells were purified. By PCR, the person was confirmed to have had SARS-CoV-2 infection between March and December 2020. Wells containing two million PBMC each were cultured with 10 IU/ml IL-2 and 8.5 to 10 ug/ml peptides. Days 3 and 7 were when half the medium was replaced with IL-2 medium. Clones were read by immunoSEQ multiplex PCR, and TCRdb kept only the in-frame ones, dropping some. This sample has 35,000 to 55,000 clones, with approximately 70% found just once.

This clonotype was obtained from a human donor who had a prior SARS-CoV-2 infection. The J gene is TRBJ2-3, the V gene TRBV6-2 or TRBV6-3; 8 nucleotides agree with TRBD2. This specimen was CD4+ T cells from PBMCs cultured with a peptide pool, taken before COVID-19 vaccination. The chain's CDR3 is CASSYGGGTRGDTQYF. The CDR3 region has the DNA TGTGCCAGCAGTTACGGCGGGGGGACCCGGGGAGATACGCAGTATTTT.